This is a list of T cell receptor beta chains from one sample in a study of blood T cells in healthy people across ages. MiXCR, run by TCRdb on the 5' RACE reads, gives a single entry per CDR3 protein. The sample has hundreds of thousands of distinct CDR3 sequences; roughly 45% are singletons. Material: blood. These TCRs come from a woman aged 55-75 years in good health. CDR3s include the opening cysteine and the closing phenylalanine or tryptophan. Fields, in order: D gene, J gene, clone size, V gene, CDR3 protein, CDR3 DNA. D genes are given only for firm matches. Expanded clones are given a class, and other clones once, few, many or no size at all.

D: TRBD2
J: TRBJ2-7
size: NA
V: TRBV9
CDR3: CASSPTSGGYNEQYF
DNA: TGTGCCAGTTCTCCAACTAGCGGGGGTTACAATGAGCAGTACTTC

D: NA
J: TRBJ2-1
size: few
V: TRBV28
CDR3: CASSLGVAVKKQFF
DNA: TGTGCCAGCAGTTTAGGTGTGGCGGTCAAAAAGCAGTTCTTC

D: NA
J: TRBJ2-6
size: NA
V: TRBV5-1
CDR3: CASSPKGSGANVLTF
DNA: TGCGCCAGCAGCCCCAAGGGATCTGGGGCCAACGTCCTGACTTTC

D: NA
J: TRBJ2-7
size: few
V: TRBV2
CDR3: CASWGTLTPYEQYF
DNA: TGTGCCAGCTGGGGAACTTTGACTCCGTACGAGCAGTACTTC

D: NA
J: TRBJ1-2
size: NA
V: TRBV6-2/TRBV6-3
CDR3: CASSCGGGPNYGYTF
DNA: TGTGCCAGCAGCTGCGGCGGGGGACCTAACTATGGCTACACCTTC

D: NA
J: TRBJ2-5
size: NA
V: TRBV4-3
CDR3: CASSGTQVETQYF
DNA: TGCGCCAGCAGTGGGACCCAGGTAGAGACCCAGTACTTC

D: TRBD2
J: TRBJ2-1
size: few
V: TRBV23-1
CDR3: CASSQERAGGLDEQFF
DNA: TGCGCCAGCAGTCAAGAGCGAGCGGGAGGGCTGGATGAGCAGTTCTTC

D: TRBD1
J: TRBJ2-4
size: NA
V: TRBV13
CDR3: CASSLERGTEFNIQYF
DNA: TGTGCCAGCAGCTTAGAACGAGGGACAGAATTCAACATTCAGTACTTC

D: TRBD2
J: TRBJ2-5
size: once
V: TRBV6-5
CDR3: CASSYGPAGANRPQYF
DNA: TGTGCCAGCAGTTACGGGCCAGCGGGGGCTAACCGTCCTCAGTACTTC

D: NA
J: TRBJ1-2
size: NA
V: TRBV7-8
CDR3: CASSWGDGGAQHYGYTF
DNA: TGTGCCAGCAGCTGGGGAGATGGGGGGGCCCAGCACTATGGCTACACCTTC

D: TRBD1
J: TRBJ2-7
size: once
V: TRBV6-2/TRBV6-3
CDR3: CASSNTGGTYNEQYF
DNA: TGTGCCAGCAGTAACACAGGGGGGACCTACAATGAGCAGTACTTC

D: NA
J: TRBJ2-5
size: NA
V: TRBV11-2
CDR3: CASSSRTRGGGETQYF
DNA: TGTGCCAGCAGCTCCCGGACTCGCGGTGGGGGAGAGACCCAGTACTTC

D: NA
J: TRBJ1-1
size: NA
V: TRBV7-9
CDR3: CASSLMGGGGTEAFF
DNA: TGTGCCAGCAGCTTAATGGGTGGAGGGGGTACTGAAGCTTTCTTT

D: TRBD2
J: TRBJ2-7
size: few
V: TRBV9
CDR3: CASSVAGVGSEQYF
DNA: TGTGCCAGCAGCGTTGCGGGGGTCGGAAGCGAGCAGTACTTC

D: NA
J: TRBJ2-5
size: few
V: TRBV7-2
CDR3: CASSPLGGRETQYF
DNA: TGTGCCAGCAGCCCCCTCGGAGGGAGGGAGACCCAGTACTTC

D: NA
J: TRBJ1-5
size: NA
V: TRBV27
CDR3: CASRSPTAPAQHF
DNA: TGTGCCAGCAGATCTCCCACGGCGCCGGCCCAGCATTTT

D: NA
J: TRBJ2-5
size: many
V: TRBV29-1
CDR3: CSAAPQETQYF
DNA: TGCAGCGCAGCTCCTCAAGAGACCCAGTACTTC

D: TRBD2
J: TRBJ2-7
size: NA
V: TRBV7-2
CDR3: CASSLVQLAGGFYEQYF
DNA: TGTGCCAGCAGCTTAGTTCAACTAGCGGGAGGGTTTTACGAGCAGTACTTC

D: NA
J: TRBJ2-7
size: few
V: TRBV12-3/TRBV12-4
CDR3: CASKGPNYEQYF
DNA: TGTGCCAGCAAGGGGCCCAACTACGAGCAGTACTTC

D: NA
J: TRBJ1-2
size: few
V: TRBV24-1
CDR3: CATSEAGQGGYTF
DNA: TGTGCCACCAGTGAGGCGGGGCAGGGTGGCTACACCTTC

D: NA
J: TRBJ2-5
size: NA
V: TRBV6-4
CDR3: CASSPNLQETQYF
DNA: TGTGCCAGCAGTCCGAACCTCCAGGAGACCCAGTACTTC

D: NA
J: TRBJ2-3
size: NA
V: TRBV29-1
CDR3: CSVESRRTDTQYF
DNA: TGCAGCGTTGAGTCCAGGAGGACAGATACGCAGTATTTT

D: TRBD1
J: TRBJ2-5
size: NA
V: TRBV5-5
CDR3: CASSSPTGPLSYNEQYF
DNA: TGTGCCAGCAGCTCCCCGACAGGGCCCCTCTCCTACAATGAGCAGTACTTC

D: TRBD2
J: TRBJ2-1
size: NA
V: TRBV20-1
CDR3: CSARVGAGGQSSYNKQFF
DNA: TGCAGTGCTAGAGTTGGAGCGGGGGGCCAAAGCTCCTACAATAAGCAGTTCTTC

D: TRBD1
J: TRBJ2-1
size: NA
V: TRBV15
CDR3: CATSRVPGQKLYNEQFF
DNA: TGTGCCACCAGCAGAGTCCCGGGACAGAAGCTTTACAATGAGCAGTTCTTC

D: TRBD2
J: TRBJ2-1
size: once
V: TRBV12-3/TRBV12-4
CDR3: CASRQREASYNEQFF
DNA: TGTGCCAGCAGACAGCGGGAGGCGTCCTACAATGAGCAGTTCTTC

D: NA
J: TRBJ2-7
size: many
V: TRBV7-2
CDR3: CASSFFPRPEQYF
DNA: TGTGCCAGCAGCTTCTTTCCCCGGCCAGAGCAGTACTTC

D: NA
J: TRBJ2-7
size: NA
V: TRBV12-3/TRBV12-4
CDR3: CASSFSAGSYEQYF
DNA: TGTGCCAGCAGTTTCTCGGCAGGATCCTACGAGCAGTACTTC

D: NA
J: TRBJ2-3
size: NA
V: TRBV12-3/TRBV12-4
CDR3: CASSFNTASTDTQYF
DNA: TGTGCCAGCAGCTTCAATACGGCTAGCACAGATACGCAGTATTTT

D: TRBD2
J: TRBJ2-1
size: NA
V: TRBV18
CDR3: CASSIFQGPGGGSYNEQFF
DNA: TGTGCCAGCTCAATATTCCAGGGCCCTGGCGGGGGATCCTACAATGAGCAGTTCTTC

D: NA
J: TRBJ2-5
size: NA
V: TRBV12-3/TRBV12-4
CDR3: CASRGLEETQYF
DNA: TGTGCCAGCAGAGGTCTAGAAGAGACCCAGTACTTC

D: NA
J: TRBJ2-7
size: NA
V: TRBV3-1
CDR3: CASRRAGYEQYF
DNA: TGTGCCAGCAGACGGGCAGGCTACGAGCAGTACTTC

D: NA
J: TRBJ1-2
size: few
V: TRBV10-3
CDR3: CARSEEGDYGYTF
DNA: TGTGCTCGCTCGGAGGAGGGTGACTATGGCTACACCTTC

D: TRBD1
J: TRBJ2-7
size: few
V: TRBV10-1
CDR3: CASSTGQGIDEQYF
DNA: TGCGCCAGCAGCACCGGACAGGGCATTGACGAGCAGTACTTC

D: NA
J: TRBJ2-5
size: NA
V: TRBV20-1
CDR3: CSARKDQGPYGTQYF
DNA: TGCAGTGCTAGAAAGGATCAGGGGCCCTACGGGACCCAGTACTTC